These T cell receptor beta chains were read from a single sample in a study of cytomegalovirus exposure and HLA in healthy donors. Clones were sequenced by immunoSEQ multiplex PCR, and TCRdb holds only the in-frame ones, with some missing. The table lists tens of thousands of clones, roughly 94% of them singletons, with around 1.9% in the top ten. Sample: PBMCs. Receptor source: a woman aged 18-29 years in good health and CMV-seropositive. CDR3s include the opening cysteine and the closing phenylalanine or tryptophan. The D gene is left open where the match is weak. Clone size is shown for a subset of rows, as once, few, many or a class of expanded clone.

j_call v_call d_call clone_size cdr3_aa cdr3_nt
TRBJ1-1 TRBV6-5 TRBD1 NA CASSYGTGNTEAFF TGTGCCAGCAGTTATGGGACAGGGAACACTGAAGCTTTCTTT
TRBJ2-7 TRBV6-4 NA NA CASSGKGGGGWDEQYF TGTGCCAGCAGTGGTAAGGGCGGCGGGGGCTGGGACGAGCAGTACTTC
TRBJ2-3 TRBV19 NA NA CAGGEGGTDTQYF TGTGCCGGAGGTGAGGGAGGCACAGATACGCAGTATTTT
TRBJ2-7 TRBV2 NA medium-sized CASRLDQGGGLYEQYF TGTGCCAGCAGACTCGATCAAGGGGGGGGACTCTACGAGCAGTACTTC
TRBJ2-5 TRBV2 NA NA CASSDRQGGEETQYF TGTGCCAGCAGTGATCGCCAGGGCGGGGAAGAGACCCAGTACTTC
TRBJ2-3 TRBV7-9 NA NA CASSFGAYNTDTQYF TGTGCCAGCAGCTTCGGAGCGTATAACACAGATACGCAGTATTTT
TRBJ2-7 TRBV7-9 TRBD2 NA CASSLAPHGRAGDEQYF TGTGCCAGCAGCTTAGCCCCCCATGGGAGGGCGGGTGACGAGCAGTACTTC
TRBJ1-1 TRBV25-1 NA NA CASSESTAGNTEAFF TGTGCCAGCAGTGAATCGACTGCGGGGAACACTGAAGCTTTCTTT
TRBJ2-3 TRBV5-1 TRBD2 NA CASTPRGSGGVGADTQYF TGCGCCAGCACCCCCAGGGGGAGCGGGGGGGTCGGCGCAGATACGCAGTATTTT
TRBJ2-2 TRBV27 NA NA CASSYGRGGTGELFF TGTGCCAGCAGTTATGGGAGAGGCGGCACCGGGGAGCTGTTTTTT
TRBJ2-3 TRBV15 NA NA CATSSGLGPDTQYF TGTGCCACCAGCAGCGGACTGGGTCCAGATACGCAGTATTTT
TRBJ1-1 TRBV5-1 TRBD1 NA CASRGTGNTEAFF TGCGCCAGCAGGGGGACAGGAAACACTGAAGCTTTCTTT
TRBJ2-3 TRBV5-5 TRBD2 NA CASSFLAESTDTQYF TGTGCCAGCAGCTTCCTAGCGGAGAGCACAGATACGCAGTATTTT
TRBJ1-2 TRBV5-1 TRBD1 NA CASSPQGGAYGYTF TGCGCCAGCAGCCCCCAGGGGGGCGCCTATGGCTACACCTTC
TRBJ2-1 TRBV7-8 TRBD2 NA CASSPGTSGSSEQFF TGTGCCAGCAGTCCCGGGACTAGCGGGAGTAGTGAGCAGTTCTTC
TRBJ1-4 TRBV15 NA NA CATSSPGGASEKLFF TGTGCCACCAGCAGTCCGGGGGGCGCTAGTGAAAAACTGTTTTTT
TRBJ1-2 TRBV30 NA NA CAWSVLVRAKDGYTF TGTGCCTGGAGTGTACTGGTCAGGGCGAAGGATGGCTACACCTTC
TRBJ2-2 TRBV5-1 NA NA CASSPGGDTGELFF TGCGCCAGCAGTCCCGGAGGGGACACCGGGGAGCTGTTTTTT
TRBJ1-2 TRBV12-5 NA NA CASGRWGGGGSGNRFYGYTF TGTGCTAGTGGCCGCTGGGGGGGCGGGGGGTCGGGGAACCGTTTCTATGGCTACACCTTC
TRBJ1-2 TRBV19 TRBD1 NA CASRWDRDYGYTF TGTGCCAGTAGATGGGACAGGGACTATGGCTACACCTTC
TRBJ2-1 TRBV7-7 TRBD1 NA CASSFNRGHEQFF TGTGCCAGCAGCTTCAACAGGGGCCATGAGCAGTTCTTC
TRBJ2-7 TRBV2 NA NA CASGGPGFYEQYF TGTGCCAGCGGCGGGCCAGGTTTCTACGAGCAGTACTTC
TRBJ2-7 TRBV7-9 NA NA CASSLVRFRDYEQYF TGTGCCAGCAGCTTAGTTCGGTTTCGGGACTACGAGCAGTACTTC
TRBJ1-6 TRBV19 TRBD1 NA CASGGLTGDNSPLHF TGTGCCAGTGGGGGATTAACAGGGGACAATTCACCCCTCCACTTT
TRBJ1-2 TRBV7-9 NA once CASSPHWAGNGYTF TGTGCCAGCAGCCCACATTGGGCAGGGAATGGCTACACCTTC
TRBJ2-5 TRBV15 NA once CATSRQRVRETQYF TGTGCCACCAGTAGACAGAGGGTCAGGGAGACCCAGTACTTC
TRBJ2-3 TRBV7-9 TRBD1 NA CASSLRQGVDTQYF TGTGCCAGCAGCCTTAGACAGGGGGTAGATACGCAGTATTTT
TRBJ2-1 TRBV5-1 TRBD2 NA CASSPYLAGGPNEQFF TGCGCCAGCAGCCCTTACTTAGCGGGGGGGCCAAATGAGCAGTTCTTC
TRBJ2-6 TRBV5-1 TRBD1 NA CASSSPLDRGLPSGANVLTF TGCGCCAGCAGCTCTCCTCTGGACAGGGGGCTACCTTCTGGGGCCAACGTCCTGACTTTC
TRBJ1-4 TRBV5-6 TRBD1 NA CASSLLQTGTNEKLFF TGTGCCAGCAGCTTATTACAGACAGGGACTAATGAAAAACTGTTTTTT
TRBJ1-5 TRBV19 NA NA CASSIGPDSRGGWPQHF TGTGCCAGTAGTATCGGTCCGGACAGCCGGGGAGGGTGGCCCCAGCATTTT
TRBJ2-7 TRBV29-1 NA few CSVGRAGPAEQYF TGCAGCGTAGGAAGGGCGGGACCCGCCGAGCAGTACTTC
TRBJ2-1 TRBV27 NA NA CASSQGGSPEQFF TGTGCCAGCAGTCAGGGGGGTTCGCCGGAGCAGTTCTTC
TRBJ1-2 TRBV5-1 NA NA CASSPQGEDYYGYTF TGCGCCAGCAGCCCACAGGGAGAAGATTACTATGGCTACACCTTC
TRBJ2-5 TRBV9 NA NA CASSAEAWRGGKGIQETQYF TGTGCCAGCAGCGCTGAGGCATGGAGAGGAGGGAAGGGGATCCAAGAGACCCAGTACTTC
TRBJ2-7 TRBV14 NA NA CASSQGRAPGAYEQYF TGTGCCAGCAGCCAAGGTAGGGCACCAGGGGCCTACGAGCAGTACTTC
TRBJ1-1 TRBV6-1 NA NA CASTEQGRTEAFF TGTGCCAGCACCGAACAGGGACGCACTGAAGCTTTCTTT
TRBJ1-5 TRBV21-1 NA NA CASSTSLRRDRGPTGNQPQHF TGTGCCAGCAGCACCTCGCTCCGCCGGGACAGGGGGCCGACAGGGAATCAGCCCCAGCATTTT
TRBJ1-3 TRBV4-1 NA NA CASSQVPGYGNTIYF TGCGCCAGCAGCCAAGTACCCGGTTATGGAAACACCATATATTTT
TRBJ2-1 TRBV30 TRBD2 few CAWRRLASSYNEQFF TGTGCCTGGAGAAGACTAGCCAGCTCCTACAATGAGCAGTTCTTC
TRBJ1-2 TRBV4-3 NA NA CASSPRGNYGYTF TGCGCCAGCAGCCCCCGAGGAAACTATGGCTACACCTTC
TRBJ2-7 TRBV5-1 NA NA CASSLGSGTYEQYF TGCGCCAGCAGCTTGGGCTCGGGAACCTACGAGCAGTACTTC
TRBJ2-1 TRBV19 TRBD2 NA CASRPGTSGRSYNEQFF TGTGCCAGTAGACCTGGGACTAGCGGGAGGTCGTACAATGAGCAGTTCTTC
TRBJ1-5 TRBV30 NA NA CAWSVGGRVQPQHF TGTGCCTGGAGTGTGGGCGGGAGGGTTCAGCCCCAGCATTTT
TRBJ1-2 TRBV7-8 NA NA CASSSNRDKNYGYTF TGTGCCAGCAGCTCAAACCGGGACAAGAACTATGGCTACACCTTC
TRBJ2-3 TRBV4-3 TRBD2 once CASSRQRGITDTQYF TGCGCCAGCAGCCGACAGCGGGGGATCACAGATACGCAGTATTTT
TRBJ1-5 TRBV30 NA NA CAWQTDSNQPQHF TGTGCCTGGCAGACAGATAGCAATCAGCCCCAGCATTTT
TRBJ1-2 TRBV30 NA NA CAWRLNYGYTF TGTGCCTGGAGACTCAACTATGGCTACACCTTC
TRBJ2-2 TRBV14 TRBD1 NA CASSPRTGLWADTGELFF TGTGCCAGCAGCCCCAGGACAGGGTTGTGGGCGGACACCGGGGAGCTGTTTTTT
TRBJ2-5 TRBV2 TRBD2 NA CASSALAGSGTQYF TGTGCCAGCAGTGCACTAGCGGGTTCCGGGACCCAGTACTTC
TRBJ2-2 TRBV7-7 NA NA CASSLEAGANTGELFF TGTGCTAGCAGCTTAGAGGCAGGGGCGAACACCGGGGAGCTGTTTTTT
TRBJ2-1 TRBV27 NA NA CASSPGTSGGNEQFF TGTGCCAGCAGTCCCGGGACGAGTGGGGGGAATGAGCAGTTCTTC
TRBJ2-7 TRBV19 TRBD2 NA CASSIPGLANEQYF TGTGCCAGTAGTATCCCGGGACTAGCGAACGAGCAGTACTTC
TRBJ2-7 TRBV13 NA NA CASSLAGEQYF TGTGCCAGCAGCTTAGCGGGCGAGCAGTACTTC
TRBJ2-7 TRBV29-1 TRBD2 NA CSVEVGLARYEQYF TGCAGCGTTGAGGTTGGACTAGCGAGGTACGAGCAGTACTTC